This entry features one TCR beta chain sequence. The antigen remains unidentified. This specimen belongs to a study of shared clonotypes between healthy human individuals. Whole-study context: The plates for each donor numbered three CD4 naive, three CD4 memory, two CD8 naive and one CD8 memory.

Findings and limits, study-wide: Generation probabilities were higher for clonotypes shared across all four sorted-subset donors than for unshared ones. Despite large depth, sorted-subset datasets appeared incompletely sequenced.

Clones were read by immunoSEQ multiplex PCR, and TCRdb kept only the in-frame ones, dropping some. Here the sample spans some 500,000 clones, approximately 95% being singletons. The germline gives CDR1 SNHLY, CDR2 FYNNEI. The ends were cut back, 0 bases at V and 1 base at J, with 6 bases in the middle. The CDR3 sequence is 15 residues long. The J gene is TRBJ2-2, the V gene TRBV2; D gene unclear. The TCR sequence derives from a woman aged 25 to 39 in good health. Sequenced input: naive CD4+ T cells sorted from blood. Stated subset: CD45RA+ positively selected. The CDR3 protein is CASSEALRNTGELFF. The CDR3 region has the DNA TGTGCCAGCAGTGAAGCGTTGAGGAACACCGGGGAGCTGTTTTTT.